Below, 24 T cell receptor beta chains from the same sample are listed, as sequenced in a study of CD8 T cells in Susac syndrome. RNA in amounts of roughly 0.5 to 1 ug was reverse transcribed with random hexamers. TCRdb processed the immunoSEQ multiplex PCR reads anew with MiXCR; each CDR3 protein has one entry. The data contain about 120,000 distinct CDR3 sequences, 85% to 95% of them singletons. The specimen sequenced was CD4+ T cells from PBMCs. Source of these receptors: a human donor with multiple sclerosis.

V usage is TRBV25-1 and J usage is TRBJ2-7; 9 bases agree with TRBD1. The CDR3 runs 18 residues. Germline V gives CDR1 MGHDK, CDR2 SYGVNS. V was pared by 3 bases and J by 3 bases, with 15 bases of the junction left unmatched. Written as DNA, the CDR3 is TGTGCCAGCAGTGACCCTGTCCACAGGGGGCGAGGGTTCTACGAGCAGTACTTC. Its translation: CASSDPVHRGRGFYEQYF.

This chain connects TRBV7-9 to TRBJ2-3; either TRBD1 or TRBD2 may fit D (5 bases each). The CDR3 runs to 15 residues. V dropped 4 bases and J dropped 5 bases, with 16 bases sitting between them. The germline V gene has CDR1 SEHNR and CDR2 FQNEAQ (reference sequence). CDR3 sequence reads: CASSSGTPLGDTQYF. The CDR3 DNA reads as TGTGCCAGCAGCTCCGGGACCCCCCTCGGAGATACGCAGTATTTT.

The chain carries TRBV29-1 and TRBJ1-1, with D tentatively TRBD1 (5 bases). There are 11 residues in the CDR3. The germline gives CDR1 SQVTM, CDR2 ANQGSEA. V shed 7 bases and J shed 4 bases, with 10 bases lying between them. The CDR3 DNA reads TGCAGCGCAGAGAGGGGCACTGAAGCTTTCTTT. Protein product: CSAERGTEAFF.

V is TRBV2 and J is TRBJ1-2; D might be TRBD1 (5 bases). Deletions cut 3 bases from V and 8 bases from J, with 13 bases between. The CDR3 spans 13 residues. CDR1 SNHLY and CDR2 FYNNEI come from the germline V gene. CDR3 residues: CASSEQGPSGYTF. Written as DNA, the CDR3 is TGTGCCAGCAGTGAGCAGGGACCTAGCGGCTACACCTTC.

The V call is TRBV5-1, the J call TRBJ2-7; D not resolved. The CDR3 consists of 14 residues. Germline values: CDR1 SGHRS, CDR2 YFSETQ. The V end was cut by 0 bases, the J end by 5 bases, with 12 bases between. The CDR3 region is CASSLEPAHDEQYF. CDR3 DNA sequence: TGCGCCAGCAGCTTGGAGCCAGCCCACGACGAGCAGTACTTC.

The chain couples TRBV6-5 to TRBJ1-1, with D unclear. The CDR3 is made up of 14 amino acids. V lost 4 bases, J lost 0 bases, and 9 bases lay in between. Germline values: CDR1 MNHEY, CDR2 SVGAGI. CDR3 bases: TGTGCCAGCAGTTTTACAGCCATGAACACTGAAGCTTTCTTT. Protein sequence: CASSFTAMNTEAFF.

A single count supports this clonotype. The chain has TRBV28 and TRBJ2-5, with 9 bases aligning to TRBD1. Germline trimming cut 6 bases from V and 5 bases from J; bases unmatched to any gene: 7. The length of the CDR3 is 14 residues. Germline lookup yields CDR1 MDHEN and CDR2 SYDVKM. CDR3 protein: CASSRQGGWETQYF. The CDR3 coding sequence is TGTGCCAGCAGCCGACAGGGGGGCTGGGAGACCCAGTACTTC.

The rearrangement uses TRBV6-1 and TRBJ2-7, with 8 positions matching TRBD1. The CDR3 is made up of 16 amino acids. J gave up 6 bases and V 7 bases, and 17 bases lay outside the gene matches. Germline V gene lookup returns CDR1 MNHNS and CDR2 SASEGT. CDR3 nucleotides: TGTGCCAGCACATGGATGAGACAGGGGTCGTCCCGCGAGCAGTACTTC. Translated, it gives CASTWMRQGSSREQYF.

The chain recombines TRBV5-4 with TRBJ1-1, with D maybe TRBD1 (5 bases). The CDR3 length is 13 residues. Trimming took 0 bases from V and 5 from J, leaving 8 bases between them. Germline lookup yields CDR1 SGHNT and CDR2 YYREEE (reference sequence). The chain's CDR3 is CASSLERGTEAFF. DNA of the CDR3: TGTGCCAGCAGCTTGGAGCGGGGGACTGAAGCTTTCTTT.

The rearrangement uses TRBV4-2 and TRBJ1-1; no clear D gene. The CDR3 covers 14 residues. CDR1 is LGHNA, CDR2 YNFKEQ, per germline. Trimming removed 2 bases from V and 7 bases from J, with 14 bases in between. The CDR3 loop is CASSQRNGDNEAFF. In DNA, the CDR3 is TGTGCCAGCAGCCAACGGAACGGTGACAATGAAGCTTTCTTT.

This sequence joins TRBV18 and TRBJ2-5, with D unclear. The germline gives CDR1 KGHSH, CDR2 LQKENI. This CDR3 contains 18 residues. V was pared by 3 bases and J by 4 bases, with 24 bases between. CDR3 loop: CASSPRQAVLSVGETQYF. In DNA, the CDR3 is TGTGCCAGCTCACCTCGGCAGGCGGTGTTGTCAGTGGGAGAGACCCAGTACTTC.

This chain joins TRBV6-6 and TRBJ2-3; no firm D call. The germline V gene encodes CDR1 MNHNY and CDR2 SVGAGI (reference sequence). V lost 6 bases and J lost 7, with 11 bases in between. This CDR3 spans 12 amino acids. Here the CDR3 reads CASSPQINTQYF. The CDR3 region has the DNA TGTGCCAGCAGCCCTCAAATAAATACGCAGTATTTT.

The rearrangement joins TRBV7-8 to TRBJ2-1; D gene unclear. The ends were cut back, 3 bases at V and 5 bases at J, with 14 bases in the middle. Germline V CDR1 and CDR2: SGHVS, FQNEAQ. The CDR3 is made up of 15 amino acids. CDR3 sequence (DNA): TGTGCCAGCAGCTTCAAACGAGGACGGGACAATGAGCAGTTCTTC. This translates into CASSFKRGRDNEQFF.

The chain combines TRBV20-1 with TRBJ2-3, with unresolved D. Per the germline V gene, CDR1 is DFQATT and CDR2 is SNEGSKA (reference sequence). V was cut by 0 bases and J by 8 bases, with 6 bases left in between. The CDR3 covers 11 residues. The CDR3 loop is CSARESGTQYF. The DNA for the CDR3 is TGCAGTGCTAGAGAGAGTGGTACGCAGTATTTT.

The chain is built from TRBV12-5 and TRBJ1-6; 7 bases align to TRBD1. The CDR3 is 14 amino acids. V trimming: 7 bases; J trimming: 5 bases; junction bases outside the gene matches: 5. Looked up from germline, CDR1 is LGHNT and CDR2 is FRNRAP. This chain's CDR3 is CASVPGTDNSPLHF. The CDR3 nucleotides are TGTGCTAGTGTCCCCGGGACAGATAATTCACCCCTCCACTTT.

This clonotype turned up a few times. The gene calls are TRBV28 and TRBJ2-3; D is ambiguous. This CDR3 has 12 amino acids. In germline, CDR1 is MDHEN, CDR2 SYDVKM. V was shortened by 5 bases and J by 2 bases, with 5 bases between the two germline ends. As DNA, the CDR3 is TGTGCCAGCAGTAGTGTCACAGATACGCAGTATTTT. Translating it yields CASSSVTDTQYF.

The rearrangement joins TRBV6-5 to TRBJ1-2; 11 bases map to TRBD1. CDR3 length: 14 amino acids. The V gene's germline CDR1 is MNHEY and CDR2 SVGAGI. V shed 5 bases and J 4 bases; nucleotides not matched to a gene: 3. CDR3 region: CASSRDRGGYGYTF. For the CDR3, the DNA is TGTGCCAGCAGTCGGGACAGGGGGGGCTATGGCTACACCTTC.

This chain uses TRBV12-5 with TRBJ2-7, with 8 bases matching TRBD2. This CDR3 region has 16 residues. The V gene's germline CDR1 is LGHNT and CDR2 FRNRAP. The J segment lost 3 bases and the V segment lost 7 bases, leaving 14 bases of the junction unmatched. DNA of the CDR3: TGTGCTAGTGTCACCCTCAGCGGGGGTAGCCTCTACGAGCAGTACTTC. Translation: CASVTLSGGSLYEQYF.

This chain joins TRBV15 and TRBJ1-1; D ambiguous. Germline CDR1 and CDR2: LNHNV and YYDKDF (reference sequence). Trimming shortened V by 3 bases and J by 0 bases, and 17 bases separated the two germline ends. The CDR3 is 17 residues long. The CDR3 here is CATSRLGQLEVNTEAFF. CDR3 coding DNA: TGTGCCACCAGCAGGCTTGGGCAGTTAGAGGTGAACACTGAAGCTTTCTTT.

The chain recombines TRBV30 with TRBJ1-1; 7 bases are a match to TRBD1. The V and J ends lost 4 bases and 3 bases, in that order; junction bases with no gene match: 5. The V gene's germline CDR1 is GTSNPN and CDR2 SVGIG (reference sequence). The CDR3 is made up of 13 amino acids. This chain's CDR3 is CAWKDRLDTEAFF. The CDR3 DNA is TGTGCCTGGAAGGACAGGCTCGACACTGAAGCTTTCTTT.

DNA of the CDR3: TGTGCCAGCAGTTACATAGAGACCCAGTACTTC. As protein: CASSYIETQYF. This rearrangement joins TRBV6-2 or TRBV6-3 to TRBJ2-5; D ambiguous. Trimming took 2 bases from V and 4 from J, leaving 2 bases between them. The CDR3 runs 11 residues. Germline CDR1 reads MNHEY; CDR2 reads SVGEGT.

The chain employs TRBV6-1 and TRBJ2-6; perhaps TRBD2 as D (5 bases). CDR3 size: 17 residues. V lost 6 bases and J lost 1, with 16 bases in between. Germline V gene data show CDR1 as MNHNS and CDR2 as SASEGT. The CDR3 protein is CASRARHTGSGANVLTF. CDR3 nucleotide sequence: TGTGCCAGCAGGGCCAGACATACGGGGTCTGGGGCCAACGTCCTGACTTTC.

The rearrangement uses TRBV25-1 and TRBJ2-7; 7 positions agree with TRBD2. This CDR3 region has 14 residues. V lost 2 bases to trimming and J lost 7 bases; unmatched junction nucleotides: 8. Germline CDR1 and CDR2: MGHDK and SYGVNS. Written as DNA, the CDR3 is TGTGCCAGCAGTGAAGAGCGGGGCCCGCGGGAGCAGTACTTC. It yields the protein CASSEERGPREQYF.

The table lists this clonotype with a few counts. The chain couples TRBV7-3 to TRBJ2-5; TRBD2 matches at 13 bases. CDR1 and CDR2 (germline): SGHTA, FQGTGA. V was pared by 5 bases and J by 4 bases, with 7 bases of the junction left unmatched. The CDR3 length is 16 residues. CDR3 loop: CASSPTSGGAGETQYF. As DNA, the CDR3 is TGTGCCAGCAGCCCTACTAGCGGGGGGGCCGGAGAGACCCAGTACTTC.